One T cell receptor beta chain is described in this entry. This clone's antigen is unknown. No per-base quality is available; no much larger clone lies one base away. Its CDR3 holds 13 amino acids, cysteine through phenylalanine. The retained sequence is limited to the CDR3, 39 bases, with the frame set at the first base. The V end loses 5 bases and the J end loses 2 bases, and a stretch of 11 bases separates them. Looking up the germline V gene yields CDR1 SGHRS and CDR2 YFSETQ. Library preparation used the immunoSEQ multiplex PCR assay. The clones in this table, taken by TCRdb from immuneACCESS, are in-frame only. Not every clone is retained; where verified, under half of the shortfall comes from an unresolved V gene, and the cause of the rest is unknown. The table for this sample lists about 53,000 clones; around 90% of them were counted only once. The ten largest make up around 0.5% of the sample.

The data originate from a study of T cell changes during pregnancy in multiple sclerosis (dated by TCRdb to the late 2010s). Turning to the overall study: The study examined how the T cell repertoire changed over the course of pregnancy in women with multiple sclerosis.

The TCR originated in a female donor with multiple sclerosis, enrolled in a pregnancy study. The chain links TRBV5-1 with TRBJ2-7, with the D segment identity uncertain. The source was CD4+ T cells from peripheral blood mononuclear cells, collected in the third trimester of pregnancy. The CDR3 sequence is CASRTFGAYEQYF. The sequenced DNA is TGCGCCAGCAGGACCTTTGGAGCCTACGAGCAGTACTTC. The variable domain in full, with residues beyond the CDR3 obtained from the reference TRBV5-1 and TRBJ2-7 genes, is KAGVTQTPRYLIKTRGQQVTLSCSPISGHRSVSWYQQTPGQGLQFLFEYFSETQRNKGNFPGRFSGRQFSNSRSEMNVSTLELGDSALYLCASRTFGAYEQYFGPGTRLTVT.